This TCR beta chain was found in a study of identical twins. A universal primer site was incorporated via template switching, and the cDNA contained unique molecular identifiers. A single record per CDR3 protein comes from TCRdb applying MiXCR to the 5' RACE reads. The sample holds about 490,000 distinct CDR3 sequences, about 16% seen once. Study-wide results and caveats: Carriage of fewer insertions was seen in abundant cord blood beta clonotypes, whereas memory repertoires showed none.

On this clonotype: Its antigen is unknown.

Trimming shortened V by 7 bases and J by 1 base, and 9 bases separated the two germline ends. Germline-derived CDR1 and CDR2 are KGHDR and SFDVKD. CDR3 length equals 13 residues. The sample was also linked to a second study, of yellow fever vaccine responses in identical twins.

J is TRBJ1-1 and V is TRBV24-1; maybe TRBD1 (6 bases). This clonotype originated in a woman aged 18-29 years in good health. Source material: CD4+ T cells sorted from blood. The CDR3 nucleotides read TGTGCCACCAGGAAGGGACAGAACACTGAAGCTTTCTTT. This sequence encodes CATRKGQNTEAFF.